Described below is a single TCR beta chain sequence and its context. Antigen: not known. Germline V gene sequence: CDR1 MDHEN, CDR2 SYDVKM. CDR3 size: 14 residues. The V end was cut by 3 bases, the J end by 5 bases, with 10 bases between. These data are taken from a study of CD8 T cells in ankylosing spondylitis. Notes on the study in general: Enrichment of disease-linked clones was reportedly significant in matched ankylosing spondylitis synovial fluid. Ankylosing spondylitis blood appeared to be characterized by a TCR beta motif of under 10 highly homologous variants.

Generation of TCR beta libraries employed quantitative 5'-RACE incorporating molecular barcodes. TCRdb re-called the 5' RACE reads through MiXCR, storing one row per CDR3 protein. The sample includes about 330,000 distinct CDR3 sequences, under 8.5% seen only once; the top ten take approximately 14%. The TCR comes from a male donor with ankylosing spondylitis. The genes are TRBV28 and TRBJ1-4, with a weak D call TRBD1 (6 bases). The sequenced material came from blood, either unsorted or a sorted T cell fraction (not recorded which). CDR3 residues: CASSLDSLNEKLFF. CDR3 bases: TGTGCCAGCAGTTTGGACAGCTTAAATGAAAAACTGTTTTTT.